Following are 15 T cell receptor beta chains from one sample sequenced in a study of cytomegalovirus exposure and HLA in healthy donors. Primers included in the PCR were 60 Vbeta and 13 Jbeta primers. The table came from immunoSEQ multiplex PCR; TCRdb's copy has only in-frame clones and leaves some out. The table includes about 100,000 clones, 73% detected once. The sequenced sample was PBMCs. These TCRs come from a man aged 40-49 years in good health and CMV-seronegative.

This chain joins TRBV5-1 and TRBJ2-3; TRBD2 agrees at 11 bases. The trim removed 0 bases at V and 0 bases at J, leaving 3 bases unmatched. Looked up from germline, CDR1 is SGHRS and CDR2 is YFSETQ. This CDR3 region has 17 residues. The CDR3 here is CASSLASGGPSTDTQYF. DNA for the CDR3: TGCGCCAGCAGCTTGGCTAGCGGGGGGCCAAGCACAGATACGCAGTATTTT.

CDR3: CASSFSDRSNYGYTF. The CDR3 coding sequence is TGCGCCAGCAGCTTTTCCGACAGGTCTAACTATGGCTACACCTTC. The rearrangement links TRBV5-1 to TRBJ1-2; tentatively, D is TRBD1 (6 bases). The CDR3 runs 15 residues. V lost 2 bases and J 0 bases, leaving 11 bases between the germline ends. Germline CDR1 reads SGHRS; CDR2 reads YFSETQ.

This chain joins TRBV4-2 and TRBJ2-5; a weak D match, TRBD2 (6 bases). There are 15 residues in the CDR3. Germline loops: CDR1 LGHNA, CDR2 YNFKEQ. With 0 bases removed from V and 4 bases from J, the gap between germline ends came to 12 bases. CDR3: CASSQEGRIRETQYF. Written as DNA, the CDR3 is TGTGCCAGCAGCCAAGAAGGGAGGATCCGAGAGACCCAGTACTTC.

This chain connects TRBV18 to TRBJ1-6; possibly TRBD1 for D (6 bases). With 2 bases removed from V and 11 bases from J, the gap between germline ends came to 13 bases. CDR1 is KGHSH and CDR2 is LQKENI in the germline V gene. The CDR3 has 14 amino acids. The chain's CDR3 is CASSPSQGPAPLHF. In DNA form, the CDR3 reads TGTGCCAGCTCACCATCGCAGGGGCCAGCACCCCTCCACTTT. Drawing the rest from reference TRBV18 and TRBJ1-6, the complete variable domain is NAGVMQNPRHLVRRRGQEARLRCSPMKGHSHVYWYRQLPEEGLKFMVYLQKENIIDESGMPKERFSAEFPKEGPSILRIQQVVRGDSAAYFCASSPSQGPAPLHFGNGTRLTVT.

The CDR3 DNA reads as TGCGCCAGCAGCTTGTCCCCGCGGAGGGGTGATTCACCCCTCCACTTT. Residues: CASSLSPRRGDSPLHF. This sequence joins TRBV5-1 and TRBJ1-6, with D perhaps TRBD1 (5 bases). Germline loops: CDR1 SGHRS, CDR2 YFSETQ. There are 16 residues in the CDR3. With 1 base removed from V and 8 bases from J, the gap between germline ends came to 16 bases.

This chain connects TRBV5-1 to TRBJ1-2, with TRBD1 matching 11 bases. The CDR3 loop spans 13 amino acids. CDR1 and CDR2 from the germline V gene are SGHRS and YFSETQ. V was clipped by 0 bases and J by 8 bases; unmatched bases: 0. The CDR3 coding sequence is TGCGCCAGCAGCTTGGGGACAGGGGGCGGCTACACCTTC. It specifies CASSLGTGGGYTF.

The chain combines TRBV7-9 with TRBJ1-6; D not certain. Trimming removed 1 base from V and 8 bases from J, with 12 bases in between. This CDR3 region has 15 residues. CDR1 SEHNR and CDR2 FQNEAQ come from the germline V gene (reference sequence). CDR3 in DNA: TGTGCCAGCAGCTTAGTAGCACCGCCTTATTCACCCCTCCACTTT. Translation: CASSLVAPPYSPLHF.

The rearrangement joins TRBV28 to TRBJ1-6; tentatively, D is TRBD1 (5 bases). Trimming took off 7 bases at V and 8 bases at J, with 15 bases between the two ends. The CDR3 sequence is 14 residues long. Germline V gene data show CDR1 as MDHEN and CDR2 as SYDVKM. CDR3 nucleotides: TGTGCCAGCAAAGGTGCAGGGTCGGATTCACCCCTCCACTTT. This gives the protein CASKGAGSDSPLHF.

The chain recombines TRBV5-1 with TRBJ2-7; D not resolved. The CDR3 length is 14 residues. Germline lookup yields CDR1 SGHRS and CDR2 YFSETQ. V gave up 4 bases and J gave up 6 bases, with 17 bases separating them. The CDR3: CASSPYYMGREQYF. CDR3 in DNA: TGCGCCAGCAGCCCCTACTATATGGGTCGCGAGCAGTACTTC.

The rearrangement uses TRBV10-3 and TRBJ2-6; 10 bases line up with TRBD1. Per germline, CDR1 ENHRY and CDR2 SYGVKD. The CDR3 extends over 18 amino acids. V lost 0 bases to trimming and J lost 3 bases; unmatched junction nucleotides: 5. This CDR3 is CAISESGTGEGGANVLTF. The CDR3 DNA reads as TGTGCCATCAGTGAGTCCGGGACAGGGGAAGGTGGGGCCAACGTCCTGACTTTC.

The rearrangement uses TRBV4-1 and TRBJ1-1; the match to TRBD1 covers 7 bases. V trimming: 1 base; J trimming: 1 base; junction bases outside the gene matches: 6. Germline V gene lookup returns CDR1 MGHRA and CDR2 YSYEKL. CDR3 length: 16 residues. CDR3 nucleotide sequence: TGCGCCAGCAGCCAAGGACCTCAGGGGGAGAACACTGAAGCTTTCTTT. Translation gives CASSQGPQGENTEAFF.

The genes are TRBV5-5 and TRBJ2-3, with 8 bases fitting TRBD1. J gave up 1 base and V 1 base, and 2 bases lay outside the gene matches. The CDR3 runs 15 residues. Looked up from germline, CDR1 is SGHKS and CDR2 is YYEKEE (reference sequence). CDR3 sequence: CASSLSGGGTDTQYF. DNA of the CDR3: TGTGCCAGCAGCTTGTCAGGGGGCGGCACAGATACGCAGTATTTT.

The chain has TRBV6-5 and TRBJ2-5; the D gene is possibly TRBD1 (5 bases). The CDR3 is 14 residues long. The V end was cut by 2 bases, the J end by 13 bases, with 20 bases between. Germline assignment: CDR1 MNHEY and CDR2 SVGAGI. Written as DNA, the CDR3 is TGTGCCAGCAGTTACAGACGCCAGGGTTATTTTTTGTACTTC. This sequence encodes CASSYRRQGYFLYF.

This clone is a singleton in its sample. The rearrangement links TRBV2 to TRBJ2-3; D gene ambiguous. V lost 7 bases, J lost 2 bases, and 4 bases lay in between. The CDR3 sequence is 11 residues long. The germline gives CDR1 SNHLY, CDR2 FYNNEI. CDR3 residues: CASTFTDTQYF. The DNA of the CDR3 is TGTGCCAGCACATTCACAGATACGCAGTATTTT.

The chain has TRBV19 and TRBJ2-3; 7 bases map to TRBD1. CDR3 size: 14 residues. Germline values: CDR1 LNHDA, CDR2 SQIVND (reference sequence). The J segment lost 3 bases and the V segment lost 4 bases, leaving 4 bases of the junction unmatched. The CDR3 loop reads CASSSYRGTDTQYF. DNA for the CDR3: TGTGCCAGTAGTAGTTACAGGGGTACAGATACGCAGTATTTT.